This T cell receptor beta chain was profiled in a study of fetal regulatory T cell absence and autoimmunity. Profiling relied on immunoSEQ multiplex PCR, and the TCRdb table lists in-frame clones only, not all of them. This sample carries around 45,000 clones, about 80% of them seen once, and the ten largest clones take around 0.43%. Germline V gene sequence: CDR1 MNHNY, CDR2 SVGAGI (reference sequence). This CDR3 contains 13 residues. Trimming left V 5 bases short and J 1 base short, with 9 bases between. Only a few counts were recorded for this clone. As yet, its antigen is unknown. Study-wide results and caveats: The oligoclonal enrichment was interpreted as supporting antigen-driven pancreatic autoimmunity before birth in IPEX syndrome. Pancreas and cord blood did not differ much in TRB family usage.

The TCR originated in a newborn boy with IPEX syndrome. The specimen was cord blood. V usage is TRBV6-6 and J usage is TRBJ2-7; D unresolved. CDR3 protein: CASSGYGSYEQYF. CDR3 DNA: TGTGCCAGCAGTGGCTATGGGTCCTACGAGCAGTACTTC.